This T cell receptor (beta chain) was captured by sequencing in a study of vaccination effects on CD4 cells after COVID-19. Study outcomes and limitations: Cross-reaction with common cold coronaviruses was seen in only 1 of 255 vaccine-induced clones from healthy vaccinees.

Trimming at V came to 4 bases and at J to 10 bases, leaving 9 bases not matched to a gene. Germline assignment: CDR1 SGHDN and CDR2 FVKESK. The CDR3 has 15 amino acids. Sequencing followed a ViraFEST assay step that expanded antigen-specific CD4+ T cells with viral peptide pools. Once cultured for roughly 10 days, the cells underwent separation to obtain CD4+ T cells. Testing of the vaccine recipients showed negative nucleocapsid antibodies and no prior SARS-CoV-2 infection. The researchers cultured some 2.1 million PBMC per well with about 10 IU/ml IL-2 and roughly 9.4 ug/ml peptides. On days 3 and 7, fresh IL-2 medium replaced half the medium. Assay used: immunoSEQ multiplex PCR; TCRdb lists only in-frame clones, some missing. The sample shows under 80,000 clones, roughly 80% of them seen only once. This clone has just one count. Its specificity is unknown.

This clonotype was obtained from a human donor who received a COVID-19 vaccine. This specimen was CD4+ T cells from PBMCs cultured with HCoV-229E spike peptides, taken before COVID-19 vaccination. This sequence joins TRBV14 and TRBJ1-6, with TRBD1 identical over 8 bases. CDR3 sequence (DNA): TGTGCCAGCAGCCCCACGGACAGGGTGGACTCACCCCTCCACTTT. This codes for CASSPTDRVDSPLHF. The variable domain in full, completed from reference TRBV14 and TRBJ1-6, reads EAGVTQFPSHSVIEKGQTVTLRCDPISGHDNLYWYRRVMGKEIKFLLHFVKESKQDESGMPNNRFLAERTGGTYSTLKVQPAELEDSGVYFCASSPTDRVDSPLHFGNGTRLTVT.